This entry describes one T cell receptor (beta chain). What antigen it recognizes has not been identified. Qualities for individual bases were not recorded, and no much larger clone is one base off. Libraries were prepared through the immunoSEQ multiplex PCR assay. Per the original workflow: A statistical classification framework was developed to diagnose cytomegalovirus status using the catalog of TCR beta chain sequences. Held by TCRdb, this immuneACCESS table contains in-frame sequences only and omits some clones. Under half of the omission traces to an unresolved V gene where checked; the cause of the rest is unknown. The V and J calls and clone size come from that table; D and trimming were worked out from the DNA. This sample lists some 170,000 clones; 80% to 90% were detected once. The ten most abundant clones make up 2% to 2.5% of the sample. V loses 3 bases, J loses 1 base, and the germline ends lie 10 bases apart. Inclusive of the bounding cysteine and phenylalanine, the CDR3 is 15 residues long. The DNA shown is the 45-base CDR3, in frame from base 1. The germline V gene (reference sequence) yields MNHNY for CDR1 and SVGAGI for CDR2.

The sample comes from a study of cytomegalovirus exposure and HLA in healthy donors (dated by TCRdb to 2015 to 2018). For the study in its entirety: A later analysis indicated that the roughly 120 validation repertoires were generated on the platform also employed for the 670 or so repertoires of the first cohort. To predict cytomegalovirus infection status, the study combined high-throughput TCR immunosequencing, statistical association of individual TCRs with disease status, and machine learning. The study was designed to test whether signatures of past pathogen exposure could be identified by cataloging public T cell receptors. Along with the roughly 700-subject first cohort, a separate validation cohort of about 110 different subjects was used.

Paper-wide results and their limitations: The classifier was reported to diagnose cytomegalovirus status with high specificity and sensitivity in both the original cohort and the validation cohort. A few of the identified cytomegalovirus-associated TCR beta chains were confirmed in vitro to be specific for cytomegalovirus antigens. A later analysis found that TCRs clustered in the first cohort also tended to co-occur in the 95 to 150 validation repertoires, with approximately 94% of cluster scores above 0. Most TCR sequences were observed very rarely across donors, whereas some public TCRs were present in many individuals. A later analysis lacked HLA typing for the validation cohort, so it scored co-occurrence in that cohort across all 120 or so repertoires. A total of some 180 TCR beta chains were listed by the study as associated with cytomegalovirus. The authors suggested that the approach could potentially be generalized to other disease states and immunological phenotypes.

Separate from the approximately 670-subject first cohort, the validation cohort of roughly 120 subjects was the group to which the donors belonged. Recombination joined TRBV6-6 with TRBJ1-3; the D gene is possibly TRBD1, with 5 bases matching. This TCR was sampled from a woman under 30 in good health and CMV-seronegative. The sample comprised PBMCs. The CDR3 loop reads CASSYQGRSGNTIYF. The sequence in DNA is TGTGCCAGCAGTTATCAGGGAAGATCTGGAAACACCATATATTTT.